The present entry profiles one T cell receptor (beta chain) with its context. Its antigen is not known. Other DNA sequences within the sample encode an identical CDR3. Clones were sequenced by immunoSEQ multiplex PCR, and TCRdb holds only the in-frame ones, with some missing. The sample contains thousands of clones, 70% to 85% of which appear only once. The data are from a study of T cell repertoires in ileal Crohn's disease. This CDR3 has 17 amino acids. V gave up 0 bases and J gave up 4 bases, with 14 bases separating them. CDR1 is SGHNT, CDR2 YYREEE, per germline (reference sequence). Whole-study findings and limits: Compared with CD4 T cells, sorted CD8 cells carried more expanded clones.

The sequencing input was ileal tissue. The sequence was collected from an adult with Crohn's disease. V is TRBV5-4 and J is TRBJ2-6; possibly TRBD1 for D (5 bases). CDR3 DNA sequence: TGTGCCAGCAGCTTGGACAGGCAGATTACCGGGGCCAACGTCCTGACTTTC. Its translation: CASSLDRQITGANVLTF.